This TCR beta chain was sequenced in a study of cytomegalovirus exposure and HLA in healthy donors. The study's findings and limits: Certain sequence variants were highly shared and formed a cluster, and this cluster was likely a sequencing artifact. Most TCR sequences proved rare, with some public TCRs found in many donors.

Trimming shortened V by 4 bases and J by 5 bases, and 17 bases separated the two germline ends. Germline V lookup: CDR1 LGHNA, CDR2 YSLEER. The CDR3 length is 16 residues. This clone occurred a few times. The antigen remains undetermined. 60 Vbeta and 13 Jbeta primers were used in PCR. The repertoire was sequenced with immunoSEQ multiplex PCR; TCRdb's copy has only in-frame clones and lacks some. The sample lists 95,000 to 150,000 clones, under 90% occurring once. The sequencing sample was made of PBMCs. The source of this sequence is a female donor in good health and CMV-seropositive. The chain joins TRBV4-3 to TRBJ2-2, with D perhaps matching TRBD2 (7 bases). The CDR3 loop reads CASSLLWGGRTGELFF. The CDR3 DNA reads TGCGCCAGCAGCCTCCTTTGGGGGGGGCGGACCGGGGAGCTGTTTTTT.